These 28 T cell receptor beta chains were all obtained from the same sample, sequenced in a study of T cells in Graves' hyperthyroidism and ophthalmopathy. Amplified TCR beta CDR3 regions came from RNA transcripts. First-round RT-PCR targeting the TCR CDR3 was performed with the HTBI primer set. TCRdb called the multiplex PCR reads again in MiXCR, with one record for every CDR3 protein. The sample lists around 520,000 distinct CDR3 sequences, roughly a quarter occurring once. Input material: blood. The receptors here all came from a woman in her twenties or thirties with Graves' ophthalmopathy.

About this clonotype: A read error may explain this, as a much larger clone is one base away. The chain has TRBV7-8 and TRBJ1-5; D is undetermined. The CDR3 is 15 residues long. Germline lookup yields CDR1 SGHVS and CDR2 FQNEAQ. The CDR3 DNA reads as TGTGCCAGCGCGGCACAGATAATAAGCAATCATCCCCAGCATTTT. Translating it yields CASAAQIISNHPQHF.

This clonotype was found once. The chain combines TRBV2 with TRBJ2-2, with D maybe TRBD2 (6 bases). Trimming took 9 bases from V and 3 from J, leaving 8 bases between them. The CDR3 totals 12 residues. The germline V gene has CDR1 SNHLY and CDR2 FYNNEI. The CDR3 nucleotides are TGTGCCAGTCAGCGGGACACCGGGGAGCTGTTTTTT. This encodes CASQRDTGELFF.

Many counts were recorded for this clonotype. This chain connects TRBV7-3 to TRBJ2-7; D is perhaps TRBD1 (6 bases). CDR3 length: 13 residues. The germline V gene encodes CDR1 SGHTA and CDR2 FQGTGA. Trimming removed 4 bases from V and 4 bases from J, with 11 bases in between. The CDR3 DNA is TGTGCCAGCAGCTATACGAGGGGGTACGAGCAGTACTTC. Protein sequence: CASSYTRGYEQYF.

The gene calls are TRBV7-2 and TRBJ2-5, with TRBD2 identical over 9 bases. Unmatched junction bases numbered 2, after V lost 3 bases and J lost 0 bases. Germline V gene sequence: CDR1 SGHTA, CDR2 FQGNSA. The CDR3 is 15 amino acids. The CDR3 DNA follows: TGTGCCAGCAGCTTTGCGGGGGGGTACCAAGAGACCCAGTACTTC. This translates into CASSFAGGYQETQYF.

This clonotype was observed at least ten times. The chain recombines TRBV19 with TRBJ1-2; no reliable D call. The V and J ends lost 6 bases and 3 bases respectively, with 11 bases between them. The CDR3 is made up of 13 amino acids. Germline CDR1 LNHDA, CDR2 SQIVND (reference sequence). The CDR3 DNA reads as TGTGCCAGTAGCTTTACAACGGACTATGGCTACACCTTC. Protein sequence: CASSFTTDYGYTF.

This clonotype was counted ten times or more. The chain carries TRBV25-1 and TRBJ2-6; D remains ambiguous. The CDR3 runs to 14 residues. V was cut by 5 bases and J by 2 bases, with 7 bases left in between. Germline assignment: CDR1 MGHDK and CDR2 SYGVNS. The CDR3 region is CASSPSTGANVLTF. The CDR3 DNA is TGTGCCAGCAGTCCGAGTACTGGGGCCAACGTCCTGACTTTC.

This clonotype showed up many times. The chain joins TRBV7-8 to TRBJ2-7; maybe TRBD1 (6 bases). Trimming pared 5 bases from V and 5 bases from J, leaving 19 bases between. Germline lookup yields CDR1 SGHVS and CDR2 FQNEAQ. The CDR3 totals 15 residues. The CDR3 loop reads CASSPYHRVFDEQYF. The CDR3 nucleotides read TGTGCCAGCAGCCCCTACCACAGGGTTTTTGACGAGCAGTACTTC.

This clonotype showed up many times. The CDR3 coding sequence is TGCAGTGCTAGGCGGCTAGCGGCGAACACCGGGGAGCTGTTTTTT. Amino acids: CSARRLAANTGELFF. The chain recombines TRBV20-1 with TRBJ2-2, with TRBD2 matching 7 bases. The CDR3 runs to 15 residues. Germline V gene data show CDR1 as DFQATT and CDR2 as SNEGSKA (reference sequence). V shed 3 bases, J shed 0 bases, and the junction held 4 bases outside the gene matches.

The rearrangement joins TRBV7-9 to TRBJ2-2; perhaps D is TRBD1 or TRBD2 (5 bases each). The germline CDR1 and CDR2 sequences are SEHNR and FQNEAQ (reference sequence). The CDR3 is 15 amino acids. The V gene lost 4 bases and the J gene lost 2 bases, with 11 bases spanning the gap. CDR3 sequence (DNA): TGTGCCAGCAGCTCCGGGACCTTTAACACCGGGGAGCTGTTTTTT. This gives the protein CASSSGTFNTGELFF.

The CDR3 sequence: CAWSRMVNGELFF. For the CDR3, the DNA is TGTGCCTGGAGCAGGATGGTAAACGGGGAGCTGTTTTTT. The J gene is TRBJ2-2, the V gene TRBV30; D unresolved. This CDR3 comprises 13 residues. Trimming took 3 bases from V and 7 from J, leaving 12 bases between them. CDR1 and CDR2 from the germline V gene are GTSNPN and SVGIG (reference sequence).

As DNA, the CDR3 is TGTGCCAGCGGTCCTCTCGGGAACACTGAAGCTTTCTTT. It specifies CASGPLGNTEAFF. The chain couples TRBV12-3 or TRBV12-4 to TRBJ1-1; D gene unclear. The CDR3 is 13 amino acids. V was shortened by 8 bases and J by 1 base, with 11 bases between the two germline ends.

CDR3 residues: CASSSQSSGANVLTF. Written as DNA, the CDR3 is TGTGCCAGCAGTAGTCAGAGCTCTGGGGCCAACGTCCTGACTTTC. J is TRBJ2-6 and V is TRBV28; D remains ambiguous. V lost 5 bases and J lost 0, with 8 bases in between. From germline, CDR1 is MDHEN and CDR2 SYDVKM. The CDR3 consists of 15 residues. The variable domain in full, with the rest retrieved from reference TRBV28 and TRBJ2-6, is DVKVTQSSRYLVKRTGEKVFLECVQDMDHENMFWYRQDPGLGLRLIYFSYDVKMKEKGDIPEGYSVSREKKERFSLILESASTNQTSMYLCASSSQSSGANVLTFGAGSRLTVL.

This clonotype was observed at least ten times. The chain couples TRBV27 to TRBJ1-6, with D tentatively TRBD1 (5 bases). The CDR3 has 14 residues. Trimming shortened V by 2 bases and J by 8 bases, and 10 bases separated the two germline ends. The V gene's germline CDR1 is MNHEY and CDR2 SMNVEV (reference sequence). CDR3 sequence: CASSLGAGDSPLHF. The CDR3 DNA sequence: TGTGCCAGCAGTTTAGGGGCTGGGGATTCACCCCTCCACTTT.

This clonotype was found many times. The chain carries TRBV5-1 and TRBJ1-2, with D maybe TRBD1 (5 bases). The CDR3 runs to 13 residues. V dropped 5 bases and J dropped 4 bases, with 12 bases sitting between them. Germline CDR1 is SGHRS and CDR2 is YFSETQ. The CDR3 loop reads CASSGDSLYGYTF. The CDR3 DNA is TGCGCCAGCAGTGGCGACAGTCTCTATGGCTACACCTTC.

This clonotype was seen a few times. V is TRBV6-1 and J is TRBJ1-5; 9 bases match TRBD1. In germline, CDR1 is MNHNS, CDR2 SASEGT. Unmatched junction bases numbered 10, after V lost 7 bases and J lost 6 bases. The CDR3 is made up of 15 amino acids. CDR3 in DNA: TGTGCCAGCACCTTGGGACAGGGCGAAGGTCAGCCCCAGCATTTT. This codes for CASTLGQGEGQPQHF.

This clonotype was recorded at least ten times. This chain joins TRBV27 and TRBJ2-7; the D gene is possibly TRBD1 (5 bases). CDR3 size: 15 residues. Germline CDR1 MNHEY, CDR2 SMNVEV (reference sequence). Trimming removed 2 bases at V and 0 bases at J, with 11 bases between. The CDR3 protein is CASSLRGPGSYEQYF. The CDR3, as DNA: TGTGCCAGCAGTTTAAGGGGCCCTGGCTCCTACGAGCAGTACTTC.

This clonotype was observed many times. This chain connects TRBV4-1 to TRBJ2-5; D is unresolved. The germline V gene has CDR1 MGHRA and CDR2 YSYEKL. This CDR3 has 13 residues. Trimming cost V 1 base and J 1 base, with 4 bases left between them. The CDR3 coding sequence is TGCGCCAGCAGCCAAGGAACCCAAGAGACCCAGTACTTC. Translation gives CASSQGTQETQYF.

The chain employs TRBV20-1 and TRBJ1-1; weak D call: TRBD1 (6 bases). The CDR3 loop spans 11 amino acids. CDR1 is DFQATT and CDR2 is SNEGSKA in the germline V gene (reference sequence). V lost 5 bases, J lost 7 bases, and 11 bases lay in between. This CDR3 reads CSAGDIIEAFF. The DNA for the CDR3 is TGCAGTGCTGGGGACATCATTGAAGCTTTCTTT.

The rearrangement links TRBV20-1 to TRBJ1-1; D is unclear. The CDR3 runs 12 residues. Between the trimmed V and J ends, which lost 6 bases and 5 bases, there was a span of 13 bases. The germline CDR1 and CDR2 sequences are DFQATT and SNEGSKA (reference sequence). CDR3 protein: CSAQKDGTEAFF. The CDR3 region has the DNA TGCAGTGCCCAGAAGGACGGGACTGAAGCTTTCTTT.

This clonotype has more than one count but fewer than ten. The rearrangement links TRBV28 to TRBJ2-5, with a weak D call TRBD1 (6 bases). Germline CDR1 and CDR2: MDHEN and SYDVKM. Trimming cost V 8 bases and J 2 bases, with 18 bases left between them. The CDR3 contains 15 residues. In nucleotides, the CDR3 is TGTGCCAGCGGGCACCCCCTCGGACAGCAAGAGACCCAGTACTTC. Its translation is CASGHPLGQQETQYF. Using reference TRBV28 and TRBJ2-5 for the parts outside the CDR3, the full variable domain is DVKVTQSSRYLVKRTGEKVFLECVQDMDHENMFWYRQDPGLGLRLIYFSYDVKMKEKGDIPEGYSVSREKKERFSLILESASTNQTSMYLCASGHPLGQQETQYFGPGTRLLVL.

The chain links TRBV7-9 to TRBJ1-5; D is ambiguous. This CDR3 has 13 residues. CDR1 is SEHNR, CDR2 FQNEAQ, per germline (reference sequence). Trimming removed 0 bases at V and 7 bases at J, with 7 bases between. CDR3 coding DNA: TGTGCCAGCAGCTTAGCCTCCTACCAGCCCCAGCATTTT. Amino acid sequence: CASSLASYQPQHF.

This clonotype was observed many times. The chain is built from TRBV4-1 and TRBJ1-5; D is unclear. V lost 4 bases, J lost 10 bases, and 17 bases lay in between. This CDR3 is built from 14 residues. Germline assignment: CDR1 MGHRA and CDR2 YSYEKL. The CDR3 loop is CASSPDGSRGPQHF. CDR3 DNA sequence: TGCGCCAGCAGCCCGGACGGTTCGCGTGGACCCCAGCATTTT.

This clonotype came up once. A read error is possible here, since a much larger clone lies one base away. The V and J genes are TRBV9 and TRBJ1-2; 8 bases match TRBD1. The CDR3 runs to 15 residues. Germline V gene sequence: CDR1 SGDLS, CDR2 YYNGEE. The trim removed 4 bases at V and 0 bases at J, leaving 5 bases unmatched. Written as DNA, the CDR3 is TGTGCCAGCAGCCCCGGACAGGGCCCTAACTATGGCTACACCTTC. It codes for CASSPGQGPNYGYTF.

This clonotype was detected ten times or more. V gene TRBV6-1 combines with J gene TRBJ1-1; 8 nucleotides align to TRBD1. V was clipped by 9 bases and J by 3 bases; unmatched bases: 12. The length of the CDR3 is 15 residues. Germline assignment: CDR1 MNHNS and CDR2 SASEGT. The CDR3 DNA follows: TGTGCCAGTAACCTACGACAGGGGTGGGACACTGAAGCTTTCTTT. Protein: CASNLRQGWDTEAFF.

This CDR3 reads CASSLQGGFDEQYF. DNA for the CDR3: TGTGCCAGCAGTCTACAGGGGGGTTTTGACGAGCAGTACTTC. V gene TRBV7-3 combines with J gene TRBJ2-7, with TRBD1 matching 8 bases. Losses at the gene ends were 6 bases for V and 5 bases for J; bases not matched to a gene: 9. The CDR3 length is 14 residues. The germline V gene encodes CDR1 SGHTA and CDR2 FQGTGA.

V gene TRBV6-2 or TRBV6-3 combines with J gene TRBJ2-7; the match to TRBD2 covers 8 bases. The CDR3 sequence is 17 residues long. V lost 0 bases and J lost 1; bases outside the gene matches: 8. The germline CDR1 and CDR2 sequences are MNHEY and SVGEGT. DNA of the CDR3: TGTGCCAGCAGTTACTCGATAAGCCAGCGGGGGTCCTACGAGCAGTACTTC. This sequence encodes CASSYSISQRGSYEQYF.

The chain joins TRBV12-3 or TRBV12-4 to TRBJ1-2; 7 nucleotides match TRBD1. This CDR3 has 13 residues. Unmatched junction bases numbered 6, after V lost 7 bases and J lost 4 bases. CDR3 residues: CASTNTGAYGYTF. As DNA, the CDR3 is TGTGCCAGCACCAACACAGGGGCCTATGGCTACACCTTC.

This clonotype was detected only a few times. This chain connects TRBV6-5 to TRBJ2-2, with 8 bases lining up with TRBD2. Unmatched junction bases numbered 12, after V lost 8 bases and J lost 7 bases. CDR1 and CDR2 from the germline V gene are MNHEY and SVGAGI. This CDR3 comprises 15 residues. The CDR3 coding sequence is TGTGCCAGCGGTTCCCGCCCGGGGGGGGGCGGGGAGCTGTTTTTT. Its translation: CASGSRPGGGGELFF.